Shown below are 18 T cell receptor beta chains from a single sample sequenced in a study of T-cell memory formation after mild COVID-19. TCRdb used MiXCR to reprocess the 5' RACE reads, holding one entry per CDR3 protein. The sample lists about 290,000 distinct CDR3 sequences, approximately 15% seen once, with 22% in the top ten. Sequencing was carried out using PBMCs or a T cell subset sorted from them (not recorded which). These receptors all come from a man younger than 35 who had mild COVID-19 (a few samples of this study predate the infection). Cell type and time point are not known.

This clonotype was counted many times. The chain joins TRBV5-1 to TRBJ2-1; D gene unclear. The germline V gene has CDR1 SGHRS and CDR2 YFSETQ. V lost 0 bases, J lost 6 bases, and 13 bases lay in between. The length of the CDR3 is 15 residues. The CDR3 DNA reads as TGCGCCAGCAGCTTGGTAGGGCATTCTTTCAATGAGCAGTTCTTC. As protein: CASSLVGHSFNEQFF. Supplemented by reference TRBV5-1 and TRBJ2-1, the full variable domain reads KAGVTQTPRYLIKTRGQQVTLSCSPISGHRSVSWYQQTPGQGLQFLFEYFSETQRNKGNFPGRFSGRQFSNSRSEMNVSTLELGDSALYLCASSLVGHSFNEQFFGPGTRLTVL.

This clonotype was seen more than once but under ten times. V usage is TRBV7-9 and J usage is TRBJ1-2; maybe TRBD1 (5 bases). Deletions cut 5 bases from V and 2 bases from J, with 12 bases between. Germline-derived CDR1 and CDR2 are SEHNR and FQNEAQ (reference sequence). This CDR3 is 14 amino acids long. In nucleotides, the CDR3 is TGTGCCAGCAGCAAAGAATCAGGGAACTATGGCTACACCTTC. Its protein is CASSKESGNYGYTF.

This clonotype occurred a few times. The chain carries TRBV9 and TRBJ1-1; D gene ambiguous. The CDR3 loop spans 13 amino acids. Germline lookup yields CDR1 SGDLS and CDR2 YYNGEE. Trimming took 2 bases from V and 1 from J, leaving 6 bases between them. This chain's CDR3 is CASSVWTNTEAFF. CDR3 DNA sequence: TGTGCCAGCAGCGTCTGGACGAACACTGAAGCTTTCTTT. The whole variable domain, remainder taken from reference TRBV9 and TRBJ1-1, is DSGVTQTPKHLITATGQRVTLRCSPRSGDLSVYWYQQSLDQGLQFLIQYYNGEERAKGNILERFSAQQFPDLHSELNLSSLELGDSALYFCASSVWTNTEAFFGQGTRLTVV.

This clonotype occurred many times. The chain carries TRBV7-3 and TRBJ2-3; no firm D call. CDR1 and CDR2 from the germline V gene are SGHTA and FQGTGA. The CDR3 consists of 13 residues. The V end lost 2 bases, the J end lost 2 bases, and 5 bases lay between the germline ends. The CDR3, as DNA: TGTGCCAGCAGCTTATACTACACAGATACGCAGTATTTT. This encodes CASSLYYTDTQYF.

This chain uses TRBV9 with TRBJ2-1; unclear D gene. Germline CDR1 and CDR2: SGDLS and YYNGEE. V was pared by 0 bases and J by 6 bases, with 10 bases between. The CDR3 spans 14 residues. CDR3 region: CASSVAVPTNEQFF. As DNA, the CDR3 is TGTGCCAGCAGCGTAGCTGTACCGACCAATGAGCAGTTCTTC.

This clonotype showed up just a few times. This sequence joins TRBV20-1 and TRBJ2-4, with D perhaps matching TRBD2 (6 bases). CDR3 length: 10 residues. Trimming took 6 bases from V and 9 from J, leaving 9 bases between them. Germline CDR1 and CDR2: DFQATT and SNEGSKA (reference sequence). The CDR3 region is CSAGTFIQYF. The CDR3 DNA reads as TGCAGTGCCGGGACTTTCATTCAGTACTTC.

This clonotype was observed a handful of times. The J gene is TRBJ1-2, the V gene TRBV21-1; no DNA check was done on the table's D call, TRBD1. TRBV21-1 is an annotated pseudogene. The CDR3 contains 14 residues. CDR3 nucleotide sequence: TGTGCCAGCAGCAAAAGTGTCAATCGAGGGGACTACACCTTC. This translates into CASSKSVNRGDYTF.

The rearrangement joins TRBV5-1 to TRBJ1-1, with unresolved D. The CDR3 is 15 amino acids. Trimming removed 4 bases at V and 2 bases at J, with 15 bases between. The V gene's germline CDR1 is SGHRS and CDR2 YFSETQ. This chain's CDR3 is CASSPGSPHNTEAFF. In DNA form, the CDR3 reads TGCGCCAGCAGCCCCGGTAGCCCGCATAACACTGAAGCTTTCTTT.

There are a few counts of this clonotype. The chain carries TRBV6-1 and TRBJ2-4; 7 bases fit TRBD1. The CDR3 is 14 residues long. V shed 6 bases, J shed 5 bases, and the junction held 7 bases outside the gene matches. Looked up from germline, CDR1 is MNHNS and CDR2 is SASEGT. The CDR3 bases are TGTGCCAGCAGCGAGCGGACAGGCCAAAACATTCAGTACTTC. It specifies CASSERTGQNIQYF.

This clonotype was picked up a small number of times. The V call is TRBV6-5, the J call TRBJ1-4, with a tentative D call TRBD1 (5 bases). This CDR3 spans 14 amino acids. Germline assignment: CDR1 MNHEY and CDR2 SVGAGI. V dropped 2 bases and J dropped 5 bases, with 9 bases sitting between them. For the CDR3, the DNA is TGTGCCAGCAGTTACGACAGAGGAAATGAAAAACTGTTTTTT. Encoded protein: CASSYDRGNEKLFF.

The sample holds a few counts of this clonotype. The chain is built from TRBV7-9 and TRBJ1-2, with D unresolved. CDR3 length equals 11 residues. From germline, CDR1 is SEHNR and CDR2 FQNEAQ (reference sequence). V lost 5 bases, J lost 5 bases, and 6 bases lay in between. CDR3 region: CASSQPYGYTF. For the CDR3, the DNA is TGTGCCAGCAGCCAACCTTATGGCTACACCTTC.

The J gene is TRBJ1-6, the V gene TRBV12-3 or TRBV12-4; 10 bases are a match to TRBD1. CDR3 length: 17 amino acids. J gave up 4 bases and V 5 bases, and 8 bases lay outside the gene matches. The CDR3 DNA reads as TGTGCCAGCAGTATACTGACAGGGGGCGCTTATAATTCACCCCTCCACTTT. Translated, it gives CASSILTGGAYNSPLHF.

The chain joins TRBV7-6 to TRBJ2-1; tentatively, D is TRBD2 (5 bases). The V and J ends lost 3 bases and 8 bases respectively, with 11 bases between them. Germline V gene lookup returns CDR1 SGHVS and CDR2 FNYEAQ. This CDR3 contains 13 residues. CDR3 nucleotide sequence: TGTGCCAGCAGCTTCCCGATGGGAGATGAGCAGTTCTTC. This encodes CASSFPMGDEQFF.

The chain links TRBV7-3 to TRBJ2-1; TRBD1 is a possible D gene (5 bases). Trimming removed 4 bases from V and 1 base from J, with 11 bases in between. This CDR3 region has 15 residues. CDR1 and CDR2 (germline): SGHTA, FQGTGA. The CDR3 coding sequence is TGTGCCAGCAGCTCTTACAGGAATTCCTACAATGAGCAGTTCTTC. Translated: CASSSYRNSYNEQFF.

The V and J genes are TRBV7-9 and TRBJ2-7; possibly TRBD1 for D (5 bases). Germline assignment: CDR1 SEHNR and CDR2 FQNEAQ (reference sequence). The CDR3 is 17 amino acids. Trimming stripped 4 bases from V and 3 bases from J, with 22 bases between. The CDR3 reads CASSSTGSLGLNYEQYV. CDR3 in DNA: TGTGCCAGCAGCTCCACCGGGTCCCTGGGGCTGAACTACGAGCAGTACGTC.

This clonotype appeared a few times. The chain carries TRBV9 and TRBJ2-1; D call uncertain. From germline, CDR1 is SGDLS and CDR2 YYNGEE. V was shortened by 3 bases and J by 2 bases, with 9 bases between the two germline ends. The CDR3 spans 14 residues. The CDR3 sequence is CASSEGSPYNEQFF. Written as DNA, the CDR3 is TGTGCCAGCAGCGAGGGCTCTCCCTACAATGAGCAGTTCTTC.

The chain carries TRBV18 and TRBJ1-2; D gene ambiguous. The germline gives CDR1 KGHSH, CDR2 LQKENI. V was shortened by 4 bases and J by 1 base, with 13 bases between the two germline ends. This CDR3 comprises 15 residues. In DNA form, the CDR3 reads TGTGCCAGCTCACGCGCTGGACGGCTTAACTATGGCTACACCTTC. This sequence encodes CASSRAGRLNYGYTF.

The chain combines TRBV19 with TRBJ2-1; D not resolved. This CDR3 is built from 14 residues. In germline, CDR1 is LNHDA, CDR2 SQIVND (reference sequence). V was pared by 6 bases and J by 2 bases, with 11 bases between. CDR3 in amino acids: CASRNPAAYNEQFF. The CDR3 region has the DNA TGTGCCAGTAGGAACCCAGCAGCCTACAATGAGCAGTTCTTC. Variable domain in full (rest from reference TRBV19 and TRBJ2-1): DGGITQSPKYLFRKEGQNVTLSCEQNLNHDAMYWYRQDPGQGLRLIYYSQIVNDFQKGDIAEGYSVSREKKESFPLTVTSAQKNPTAFYLCASRNPAAYNEQFFGPGTRLTVL.